This is a list of T cell receptor beta chains from one sample in a study of T cells in Graves' hyperthyroidism and ophthalmopathy. Each CDR3 protein gets one entry after TCRdb re-called the multiplex PCR reads with MiXCR. The sample contains about 360,000 distinct CDR3 sequences, less than 15% of which appear only once. The sample comprised blood. These receptors were taken from a young woman with Graves' hyperthyroidism. Both conserved end residues are trimmed from each CDR3. Fields, in order: CDR3 length, D gene, V gene, CDR3 protein. D genes are given only for firm matches.

>12|NA|TRBV12-3/TRBV12-4
ASSRRIGTDTQY
>13|NA|TRBV2
ASSVGGATTDTQY
>13|NA|TRBV7-9
ASSSGQPRHYGYT
>14|TRBD1|TRBV20-1
SARANTGGRQETQY
>10|NA|TRBV6-1
ASGAANTEAF
>14|NA|TRBV5-1
ASSLAGAGENTEAF
>13|NA|TRBV12-3/TRBV12-4
ASSPTHRSGETQY
>13|NA|TRBV28
ASSRYRAGGDEQF
>13|TRBD1|TRBV7-9
ASSSRQGAGAEAF
>16|NA|TRBV7-3
ASSLTFVGFANTGELF
>13|TRBD1|TRBV6-2/TRBV6-3
ASSYIYRGLRGYT
>14|TRBD1|TRBV27
ASKGTGGAGNQPQH
>12|TRBD2|TRBV9
ASSVGRGQETQY
>14|TRBD2|TRBV5-1
ASSLVGGGAVDTQY
>13|NA|TRBV19
ASGLQILTNEKLF
>10|NA|TRBV11-2
ASARTQETQY
>12|NA|TRBV28
ASSSLPPVGGYT
>13|TRBD2|TRBV6-2/TRBV6-3
ASSYNSGGTDTQY
>13|TRBD1|TRBV27
ASSLSRDRGSPLH
>15|TRBD1|TRBV11-2
ASSSSDRGLGAGELF
>10|NA|TRBV12-3/TRBV12-4
ASPSGGDTQY
>15|NA|TRBV11-2
ASSLAIGRGESYEQY
>10|TRBD1|TRBV20-1
SARSGGETQY
>11|NA|TRBV19
ASRTGSNTEAF
>15|TRBD1|TRBV27
ASSSGTGIYSNQPQH
>14|NA|TRBV4-3
ASSQVLSKVNTEAF
>14|NA|TRBV3-1
ASSQDRGGNRGRYT
>15|TRBD2|TRBV28
ASSSIRGGWGYPTQY
>12|TRBD1|TRBV28
ASSLTGANTEAF
>13|TRBD2|TRBV4-1
ASSHSGTSYNEQF
>11|NA|TRBV30
AWSISGYNEQF
>14|NA|TRBV5-1
ASAKGRDFQGETQY
>12|NA|TRBV19
ASRGSGRRNGYT
>13|NA|TRBV7-2
ASSFDRDVNYGYT
>14|NA|TRBV9
ASSIPRGSGANVLT
>17|TRBD2|TRBV6-1
ASTPIGARTSGSPGELF
>14|TRBD2|TRBV6-7
ASSYPSREVSYEQY
>14|NA|TRBV6-5
ASSYSSTGSTDTQY
>16|TRBD2|TRBV9
ASSVASGGGLSYNEQF
>13|NA|TRBV4-1
ASSQSEGAYNEQF
>13|NA|TRBV11-2
ASSLAGTGANVLT